This paragraph covers one TCR beta chain sequence. The entry originates in a study of blood T cell repertoires in COVID-19. Study-wide context: Sites across the United States, Italy and Spain contributed samples from acute and convalescent COVID-19. Nucleic acid was either cDNA or gDNA, and it came from T cells, B-cell-depleted T cells, or PBMCs.

Per the study methods: The authors estimated nucleated cell counts from reference gene primer amplification. Libraries were prepared by immunoSEQ multiplex PCR; TCRdb keeps only in-frame clonotypes and omits some of them. The DNA gave D and trimming, while V, J and clone size come from that table. The sample shows 150,000 to 200,000 clones, around 87% of them seen only once. Trimming left V 5 bases short and J 8 bases short, with 18 bases between. This CDR3 is 14 amino acids long. Per the germline V gene, CDR1 is SGHVS and CDR2 is FNYEAQ. This clonotype originated in a man between 18 and 35 years old with active or convalescent COVID-19. The rearrangement links TRBV7-6 to TRBJ1-2; tentatively, D is TRBD1 (6 bases). Source material: peripheral blood. The CDR3 region has the DNA TGTGCCAGCAGCCCGTCGGGGGGGGCGCGGGGCTACACCTTC. Protein product: CASSPSGGARGYTF. Drawing the rest from reference TRBV7-6 and TRBJ1-2, the complete variable domain is GAGVSQSPRYKVTKRGQDVALRCDPISGHVSLYWYRQALGQGPEFLTYFNYEAQQDKSGLPNDRFSAERPEGSISTLTIQRTEQRDSAMYRCASSPSGGARGYTFGSGTRLTVV.